This T cell receptor (beta chain) was recorded in a study of OX40 agonist ivuxolimab in advanced cancers. Study context: Of mixed ages from 23 to 79 and averaging 60 years, the group was roughly 85% male. Earlier treatment with anti-PD-1, anti-PD-L1 or anti-CTLA-4 was permitted, and 35% to 45% had received some.

The CDR3 totals 15 residues. Trimming cost V 5 bases and J 0 bases, with 14 bases left between them. The germline V gene encodes CDR1 SGHAT and CDR2 FQDESV (reference sequence). TCRdb keeps only in-frame clones here, not all; method: immunoSEQ multiplex PCR. The repertoire holds just under 65,000 clones, with under 95% as singletons. Study conclusions and caveats: Low clonal expansion, among the lowest seen, marked partial responders at 0.1-3.0 mg/kg.

As concerns this clone: Its antigen is as yet unknown.

The chain carries TRBV11-1 and TRBJ2-7; tentatively, D is TRBD2 (7 bases). The TCR was taken from an adult with an advanced solid tumor such as melanoma, head and neck, liver or kidney cancer. Here the sequenced sample was CD4+ or CD8+ T cells sorted from blood, taken in a trial of the OX40 agonist ivuxolimab. CDR3 sequence: CASSLGGGLSYEQYF. The DNA for the CDR3 is TGTGCCAGCAGCCTGGGGGGGGGCCTCTCCTACGAGCAGTACTTC.